The 16 T cell receptor beta chains presented below share a single source sample, sequenced in a study of blood T cell repertoires in COVID-19. Profiling relied on immunoSEQ multiplex PCR, and the TCRdb table lists in-frame clones only, not all of them. The table lists about 170,000 clones, approximately 81% of them singletons. Sequences were obtained from peripheral blood. The receptors shown here come from a human donor with acute or convalescent COVID-19. The donor label of this sample is uncertain.

CDR3 in amino acids: CASTKTGTGPYEAFF. CDR3 nucleotide sequence: TGTGCCAGCACTAAAACCGGGACAGGGCCCTATGAAGCTTTCTTT. The chain couples TRBV6-6 to TRBJ1-1, with TRBD1 matching over 9 bases. J gave up 7 bases and V 7 bases, and 13 bases lay outside the gene matches. The CDR3 length is 15 residues. Germline-derived CDR1 and CDR2 are MNHNY and SVGAGI (reference sequence).

V and J are TRBV7-9 and TRBJ2-5, with 14 bases that match TRBD2. V shed 5 bases, J shed 5 bases, and the junction held 7 bases outside the gene matches. Germline V gives CDR1 SEHNR, CDR2 FQNEAQ (reference sequence). The CDR3 consists of 16 residues. Here the CDR3 reads CASSQTSGGAGETQYF. The DNA for the CDR3 is TGTGCCAGCAGCCAGACTAGCGGGGGGGCCGGCGAGACCCAGTACTTC.

The chain joins TRBV3-1 (or the pseudogene TRBV3-2) to TRBJ2-1; no clear D gene. V shed 4 bases and J shed 6 bases, with 13 bases lying between them. There are 14 residues in the CDR3. Per the germline V gene, CDR1 is LGHDT and CDR2 is YNNKEL (reference sequence). CDR3 coding DNA: TGTGCCAGCAGCCTTCGACAAGTAGGCAATGAGCAGTTCTTC. It specifies CASSLRQVGNEQFF.

V is TRBV7-2 and J is TRBJ1-5, with 7 bases fitting TRBD1. CDR1 is SGHTA, CDR2 FQGNSA, per germline. This CDR3 has 15 residues. The trim removed 0 bases at V and 11 bases at J, leaving 10 bases unmatched. The DNA of the CDR3 is TGTGCCAGCAGCTTAGCGGTGACAGGGAATAAGGCCCAGCATTTT. It encodes CASSLAVTGNKAQHF. The variable domain in full, with the rest retrieved from reference TRBV7-2 and TRBJ1-5, is GAGVSQSPSNKVTEKGKDVELRCDPISGHTALYWYRQSLGQGLEFLIYFQGNSAPDKSGLPSDRFSAERTGGSVSTLTIQRTQQEDSAVYLCASSLAVTGNKAQHFGDGTRLSIL.

This chain connects TRBV18 to TRBJ2-5, with 10 bases that match TRBD1. After removal of 3 bases from V and 5 bases from J, the junction contained 0 bases not matched to a gene. The CDR3 totals 13 residues. Germline CDR1 and CDR2: KGHSH and LQKENI. CDR3 amino acids: CASSPGQGETQYF. The CDR3 nucleotides are TGTGCCAGCTCACCGGGACAGGGGGAGACCCAGTACTTC.

This clone was seen at least ten times. The J gene is TRBJ1-1, the V gene TRBV5-5; 7 nucleotides align to TRBD1. Trimming removed 3 bases from V and 5 bases from J; junction bases left unmatched: 10. Germline CDR1 is SGHKS and CDR2 is YYEKEE (reference sequence). This CDR3 has 15 residues. Here the CDR3 reads CASSSERGLGTEAFF. The CDR3 nucleotides read TGTGCCAGCAGCTCAGAAAGGGGGCTGGGGACTGAAGCTTTCTTT.

This chain joins TRBV4-1 and TRBJ1-1, with D hard to call. The CDR3 totals 14 residues. The V gene lost 1 base and the J gene lost 8 bases, with 14 bases spanning the gap. Germline V gene lookup returns CDR1 MGHRA and CDR2 YSYEKL. This chain's CDR3 is CASSQVGGSAEAFF. For the CDR3, the DNA is TGCGCCAGCAGCCAAGTAGGAGGGTCAGCAGAAGCTTTCTTT.

This clone was found a few times. The chain couples TRBV11-3 to TRBJ1-2; unclear D gene. The V gene's germline CDR1 is SGHNT and CDR2 YENEEA. The CDR3 totals 13 residues. V lost 2 bases to trimming and J lost 7 bases, with 11 bases between them. This chain's CDR3 is CASSLSPLSGYTF. CDR3 DNA: TGTGCCAGCAGCTTAAGTCCGCTAAGTGGCTACACCTTC.

J is TRBJ1-2 and V is TRBV6-5, with D tentatively TRBD1 (6 bases). With 4 bases removed from V and 2 bases from J, the gap between germline ends came to 8 bases. CDR1 and CDR2 (germline): MNHEY, SVGAGI. The CDR3 runs to 13 residues. CDR3 bases: TGTGCCAGCAGTTGGGACATGAACTATGGCTACACCTTC. It codes for CASSWDMNYGYTF.

CDR3 region: CSVGQGGNQPQHF. As DNA, the CDR3 is TGCAGCGTCGGACAGGGCGGCAATCAGCCCCAGCATTTT. The chain has TRBV29-1 and TRBJ1-5; TRBD1 matches 8 bases. The CDR3 totals 13 residues. Trimming took 6 bases from V and 2 from J; bases not matched to a gene: 3. Germline V lookup: CDR1 SQVTM, CDR2 ANQGSEA.

The chain employs TRBV10-3 and TRBJ1-3; no clear D. The ends were cut back, 4 bases at V and 2 bases at J, with 6 bases in the middle. Germline CDR1 reads ENHRY; CDR2 reads SYGVKD. CDR3 size: 13 residues. In DNA form, the CDR3 reads TGTGCCATCAGTGGAGCTGCTGGAAACACCATATATTTT. It codes for CAISGAAGNTIYF.

This clone was observed once. V gene TRBV27 combines with J gene TRBJ2-7; 9 bases are a match to TRBD2. The CDR3 spans 16 residues. Germline V CDR1 and CDR2: MNHEY, SMNVEV (reference sequence). V was pared by 6 bases and J by 3 bases, with 12 bases of the junction left unmatched. CDR3 protein: CASRISASGANYEQYF. The DNA of the CDR3 is TGTGCCAGCAGAATCTCGGCTAGCGGGGCTAACTACGAGCAGTACTTC.

V and J are TRBV5-1 and TRBJ1-6; 8 bases agree with TRBD1. This CDR3 is 17 amino acids long. Germline lookup yields CDR1 SGHRS and CDR2 YFSETQ. V gave up 3 bases and J gave up 7 bases; unmatched junction bases: 12. For the CDR3, the DNA is TGCGCCAGCAGCTGGCTAGGGACAGGTGGACTCAATTCACCCCTCCACTTT. It encodes CASSWLGTGGLNSPLHF.

The chain is built from TRBV18 and TRBJ1-5, with 10 nucleotides matching TRBD1. CDR3 length equals 14 residues. Germline values: CDR1 KGHSH, CDR2 LQKENI. J gave up 5 bases and V 3 bases, and 1 base lay outside the gene matches. The CDR3: CASSPGTGDQPQHF. CDR3 DNA: TGTGCCAGCTCACCGGGGACAGGGGATCAGCCCCAGCATTTT. Supplemented by reference TRBV18 and TRBJ1-5, the full variable domain reads NAGVMQNPRHLVRRRGQEARLRCSPMKGHSHVYWYRQLPEEGLKFMVYLQKENIIDESGMPKERFSAEFPKEGPSILRIQQVVRGDSAAYFCASSPGTGDQPQHFGDGTRLSIL.

The rearrangement links TRBV7-2 to TRBJ1-1, with D perhaps TRBD1 (5 bases). Looked up from germline, CDR1 is SGHTA and CDR2 is FQGNSA. The CDR3 has 14 residues. Between the trimmed V and J ends, which lost 4 bases and 1 base, there was a span of 10 bases. The DNA of the CDR3 is TGTGCCAGCAGCTCTTCCACAGGGAACACTGAAGCTTTCTTT. It translates to CASSSSTGNTEAFF.

The CDR3 region is CASSLDGGGPYEQYF. CDR3 DNA sequence: TGTGCCAGCAGCTTAGATGGGGGGGGCCCCTACGAGCAGTACTTC. The rearrangement uses TRBV11-2 and TRBJ2-7; tentatively, D is TRBD2 (7 bases). The germline V gene encodes CDR1 SGHAT and CDR2 FQNNGV. The CDR3 spans 15 residues. V gave up 0 bases and J gave up 2 bases, with 11 bases separating them.